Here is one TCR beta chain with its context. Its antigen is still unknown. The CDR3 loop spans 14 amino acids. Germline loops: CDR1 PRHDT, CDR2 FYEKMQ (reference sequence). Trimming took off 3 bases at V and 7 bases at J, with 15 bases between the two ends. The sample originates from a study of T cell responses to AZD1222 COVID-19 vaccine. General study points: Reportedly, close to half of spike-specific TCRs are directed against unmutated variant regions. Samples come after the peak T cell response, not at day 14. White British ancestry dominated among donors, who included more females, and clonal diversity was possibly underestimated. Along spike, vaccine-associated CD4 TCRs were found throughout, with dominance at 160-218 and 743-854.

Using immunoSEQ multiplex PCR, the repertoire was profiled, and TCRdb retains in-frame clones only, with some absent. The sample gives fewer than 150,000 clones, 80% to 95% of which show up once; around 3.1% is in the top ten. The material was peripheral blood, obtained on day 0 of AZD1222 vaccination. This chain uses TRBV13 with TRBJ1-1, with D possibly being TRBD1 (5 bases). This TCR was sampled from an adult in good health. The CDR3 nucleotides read TGTGCCAGCAGCTTGCAGGAGCTGGGGGATGAAGCTTTCTTT. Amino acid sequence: CASSLQELGDEAFF.